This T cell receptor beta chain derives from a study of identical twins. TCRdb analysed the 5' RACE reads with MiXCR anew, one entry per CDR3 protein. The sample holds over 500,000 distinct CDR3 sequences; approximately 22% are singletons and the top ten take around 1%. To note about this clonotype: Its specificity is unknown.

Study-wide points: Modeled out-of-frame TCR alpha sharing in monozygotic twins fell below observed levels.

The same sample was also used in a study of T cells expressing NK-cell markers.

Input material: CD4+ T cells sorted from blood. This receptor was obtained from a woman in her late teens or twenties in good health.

The CDR3 bases are TGCAGTGCTACGGGACTAGCGTATGACAATGAGCAGTTCTTC. Translated, it gives CSATGLAYDNEQFF. V usage is TRBV20-1 and J usage is TRBJ2-1, with 10 bases matching TRBD2. The germline gives CDR1 DFQATT, CDR2 SNEGSKA (reference sequence). After removal of 4 bases from V and 5 bases from J, the junction contained 5 bases not matched to a gene. The CDR3 contains 14 residues.